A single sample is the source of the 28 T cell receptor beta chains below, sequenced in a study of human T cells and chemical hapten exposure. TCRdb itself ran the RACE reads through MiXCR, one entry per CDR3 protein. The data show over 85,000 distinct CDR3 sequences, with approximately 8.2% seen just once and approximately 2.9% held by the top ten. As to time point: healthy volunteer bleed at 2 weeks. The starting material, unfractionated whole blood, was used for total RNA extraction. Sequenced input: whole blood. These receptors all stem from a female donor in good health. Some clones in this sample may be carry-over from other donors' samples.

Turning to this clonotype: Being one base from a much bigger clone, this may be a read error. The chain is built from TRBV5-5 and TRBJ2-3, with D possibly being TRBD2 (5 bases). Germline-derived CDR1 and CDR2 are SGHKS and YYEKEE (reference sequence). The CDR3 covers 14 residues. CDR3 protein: CVSRNRDSTDTQYF. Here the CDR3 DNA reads TGTGTCAGCAGAAACCGGGATTCCACAGATACGCAGTATTTT.

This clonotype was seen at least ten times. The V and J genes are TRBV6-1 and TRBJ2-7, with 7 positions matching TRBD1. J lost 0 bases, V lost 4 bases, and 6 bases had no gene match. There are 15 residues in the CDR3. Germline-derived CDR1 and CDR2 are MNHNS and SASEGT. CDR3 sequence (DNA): TGTGCCAGCAGTGTAGGAAGGGGGCCCTCCTACGAGCAGTACTTC. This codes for CASSVGRGPSYEQYF.

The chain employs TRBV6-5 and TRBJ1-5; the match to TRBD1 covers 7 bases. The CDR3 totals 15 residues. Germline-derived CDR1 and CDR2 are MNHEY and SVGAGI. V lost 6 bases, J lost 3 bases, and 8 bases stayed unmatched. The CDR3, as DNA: TGTGCCAGCAGATCCAGGACAGGTGACAATCAGCCCCAGCATTTT. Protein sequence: CASRSRTGDNQPQHF.

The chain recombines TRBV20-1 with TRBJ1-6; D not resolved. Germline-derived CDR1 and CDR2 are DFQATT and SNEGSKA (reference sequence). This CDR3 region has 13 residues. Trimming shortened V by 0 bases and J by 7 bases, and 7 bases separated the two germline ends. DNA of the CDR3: TGCAGTGCTAGAGAATCAGAGAATTCACCCCTCCACTTT. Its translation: CSARESENSPLHF.

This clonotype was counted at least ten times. This CDR3 reads CASSLEGQRGSTDTQYF. CDR3 coding DNA: TGCGCCAGCAGCTTGGAAGGTCAGCGGGGGAGCACAGATACGCAGTATTTT. The chain couples TRBV5-1 to TRBJ2-3; 8 bases map to TRBD2. Germline trimming cut 0 bases from V and 0 bases from J; bases unmatched to any gene: 6. The CDR3 is made up of 17 amino acids. Germline V gene sequence: CDR1 SGHRS, CDR2 YFSETQ.

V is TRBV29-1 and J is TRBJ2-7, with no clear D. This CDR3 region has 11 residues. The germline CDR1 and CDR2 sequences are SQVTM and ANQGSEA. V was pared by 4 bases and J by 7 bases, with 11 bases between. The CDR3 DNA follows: TGCAGCGTTGTGGAAGGGTATGAGCAGTACTTC. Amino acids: CSVVEGYEQYF.

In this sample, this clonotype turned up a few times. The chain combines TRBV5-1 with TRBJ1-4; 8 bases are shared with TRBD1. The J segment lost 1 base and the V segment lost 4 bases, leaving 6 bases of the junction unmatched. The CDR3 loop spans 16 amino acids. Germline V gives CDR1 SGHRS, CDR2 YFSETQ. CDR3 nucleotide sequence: TGCGCCAGCAGCCCTACAGGGGGAGGAACTAATGAAAAACTGTTTTTT. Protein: CASSPTGGGTNEKLFF.

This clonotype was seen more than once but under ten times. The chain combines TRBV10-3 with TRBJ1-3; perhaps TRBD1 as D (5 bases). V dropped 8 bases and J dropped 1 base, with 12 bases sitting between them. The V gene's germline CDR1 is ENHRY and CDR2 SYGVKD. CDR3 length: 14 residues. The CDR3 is CAIGQSGSGNTIYF. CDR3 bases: TGTGCCATCGGACAATCAGGGTCTGGAAACACCATATATTTT.

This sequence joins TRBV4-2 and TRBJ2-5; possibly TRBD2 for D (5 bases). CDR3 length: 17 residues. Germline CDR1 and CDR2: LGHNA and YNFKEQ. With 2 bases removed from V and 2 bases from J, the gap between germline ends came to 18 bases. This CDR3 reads CASSQLHGVGRQETQYF. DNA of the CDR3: TGTGCCAGCAGCCAACTCCACGGGGTGGGTAGACAAGAGACCCAGTACTTC.

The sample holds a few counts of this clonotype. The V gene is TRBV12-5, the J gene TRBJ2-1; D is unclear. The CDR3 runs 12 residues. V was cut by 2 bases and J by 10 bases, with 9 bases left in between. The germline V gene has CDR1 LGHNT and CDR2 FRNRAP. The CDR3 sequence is CASGLKIGEQFF. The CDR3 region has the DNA TGTGCTAGTGGTTTGAAAATCGGGGAGCAGTTCTTC.

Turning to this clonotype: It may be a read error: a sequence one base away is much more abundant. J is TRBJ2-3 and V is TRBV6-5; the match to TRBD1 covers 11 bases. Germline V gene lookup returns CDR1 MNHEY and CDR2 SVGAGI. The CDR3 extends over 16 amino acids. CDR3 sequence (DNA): TGTGTCAGCAGTTACTACGGGACAGGGGGTAAAGATACGCAGTATTTT. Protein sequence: CVSSYYGTGGKDTQYF.

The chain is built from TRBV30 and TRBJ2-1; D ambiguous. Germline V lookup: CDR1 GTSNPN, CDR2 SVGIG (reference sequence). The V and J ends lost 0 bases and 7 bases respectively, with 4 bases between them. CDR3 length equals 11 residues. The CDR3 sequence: CAWSVSNEQFF. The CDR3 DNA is TGTGCCTGGAGTGTTTCTAATGAGCAGTTCTTC.

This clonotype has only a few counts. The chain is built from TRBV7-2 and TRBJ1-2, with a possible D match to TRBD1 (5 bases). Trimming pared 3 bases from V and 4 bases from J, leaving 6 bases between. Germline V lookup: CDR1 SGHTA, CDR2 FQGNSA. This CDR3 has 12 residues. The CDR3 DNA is TGTGCCAGCAGCTTCGACAGCTATGGCTACACCTTC. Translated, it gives CASSFDSYGYTF.

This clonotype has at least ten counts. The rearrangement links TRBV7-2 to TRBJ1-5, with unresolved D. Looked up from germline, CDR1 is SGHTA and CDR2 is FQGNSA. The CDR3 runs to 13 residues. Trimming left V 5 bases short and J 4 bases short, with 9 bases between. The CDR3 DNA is TGTGCCAGCAGCCCCCCCGCGAATCAGCCCCAGCATTTT. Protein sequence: CASSPPANQPQHF.

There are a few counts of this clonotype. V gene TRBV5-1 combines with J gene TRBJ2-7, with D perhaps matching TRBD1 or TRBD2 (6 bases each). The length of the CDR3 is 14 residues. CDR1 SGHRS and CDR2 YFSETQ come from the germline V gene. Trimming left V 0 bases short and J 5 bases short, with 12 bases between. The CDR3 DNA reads TGCGCCAGCAGCTTGGGGCAGGGGACTCACGAGCAGTACTTC. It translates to CASSLGQGTHEQYF.

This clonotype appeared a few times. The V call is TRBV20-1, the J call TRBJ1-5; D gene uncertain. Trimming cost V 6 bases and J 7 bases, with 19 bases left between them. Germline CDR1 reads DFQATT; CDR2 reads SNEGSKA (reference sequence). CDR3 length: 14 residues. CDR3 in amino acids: CSAQSDGFEQPQHF. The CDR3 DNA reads TGCAGTGCGCAAAGCGACGGGTTCGAACAGCCCCAGCATTTT.

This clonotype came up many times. CDR3 protein: CASSETSAIQETQYF. CDR3 in DNA: TGTGCCAGCAGTGAAACTAGCGCGATCCAAGAGACCCAGTACTTC. The V gene is TRBV2, the J gene TRBJ2-5; TRBD2 matches 7 bases. Germline CDR1 SNHLY, CDR2 FYNNEI. The CDR3 extends over 15 amino acids. V shed 2 bases and J 1 base; nucleotides not matched to a gene: 4.

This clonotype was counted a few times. The CDR3 sequence is CASSLAGGWSGANVLTF. CDR3 DNA sequence: TGTGCCAGCAGCTTAGCGGGGGGATGGTCTGGGGCCAACGTCCTGACTTTC. The J gene is TRBJ2-6, the V gene TRBV7-9, with D perhaps matching TRBD2 (6 bases). The CDR3 runs to 17 residues. Germline lookup yields CDR1 SEHNR and CDR2 FQNEAQ (reference sequence). V shed 0 bases and J shed 1 base, with 10 bases lying between them.

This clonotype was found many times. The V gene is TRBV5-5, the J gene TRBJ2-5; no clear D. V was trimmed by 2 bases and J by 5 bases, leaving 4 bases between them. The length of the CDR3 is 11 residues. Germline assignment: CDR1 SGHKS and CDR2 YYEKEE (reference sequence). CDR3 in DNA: TGTGCCAGCAGCTTACTTGAGACCCAGTACTTC. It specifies CASSLLETQYF.

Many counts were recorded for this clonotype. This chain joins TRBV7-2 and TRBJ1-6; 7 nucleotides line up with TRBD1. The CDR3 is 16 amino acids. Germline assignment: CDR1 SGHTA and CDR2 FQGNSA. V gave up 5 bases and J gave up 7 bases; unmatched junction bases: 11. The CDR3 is CASSEYGGTVNSPLHF. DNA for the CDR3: TGTGCCAGCAGCGAATATGGGGGGACAGTCAATTCACCCCTCCACTTT. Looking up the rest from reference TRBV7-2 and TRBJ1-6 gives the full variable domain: GAGVSQSPSNKVTEKGKDVELRCDPISGHTALYWYRQSLGQGLEFLIYFQGNSAPDKSGLPSDRFSAERTGGSVSTLTIQRTQQEDSAVYLCASSEYGGTVNSPLHFGNGTRLTVT.

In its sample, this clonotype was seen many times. The CDR3 protein is CASSLTGGNTGELFF. The CDR3 DNA reads TGTGCCAGCAGCTTAACCGGGGGCAACACCGGGGAGCTGTTTTTT. The chain employs TRBV7-3 and TRBJ2-2, with D perhaps matching TRBD1 or TRBD2 (6 bases each). The CDR3 is 15 residues long. In germline, CDR1 is SGHTA, CDR2 FQGTGA. V shed 0 bases and J shed 2 bases, with 7 bases lying between them.

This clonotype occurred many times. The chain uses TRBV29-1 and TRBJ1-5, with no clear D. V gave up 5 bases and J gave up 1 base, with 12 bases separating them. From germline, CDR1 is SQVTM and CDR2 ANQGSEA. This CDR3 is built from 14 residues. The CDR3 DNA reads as TGCAGCGTTAGTGAAGGGATAAGCAATCAGCCCCAGCATTTT. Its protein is CSVSEGISNQPQHF.

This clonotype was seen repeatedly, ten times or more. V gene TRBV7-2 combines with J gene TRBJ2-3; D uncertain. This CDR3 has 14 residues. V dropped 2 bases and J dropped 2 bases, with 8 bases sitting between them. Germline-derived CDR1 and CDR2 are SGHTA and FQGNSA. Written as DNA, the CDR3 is TGTGCCAGCAGCTTAAGCTACAACACAGATACGCAGTATTTT. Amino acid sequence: CASSLSYNTDTQYF.

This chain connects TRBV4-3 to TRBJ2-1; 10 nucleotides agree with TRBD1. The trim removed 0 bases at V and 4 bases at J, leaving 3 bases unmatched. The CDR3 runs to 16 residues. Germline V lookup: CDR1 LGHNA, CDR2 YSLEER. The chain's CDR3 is CASSQEGQGTYNEQFF. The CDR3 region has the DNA TGCGCCAGCAGCCAAGAGGGACAGGGGACGTACAATGAGCAGTTCTTC.

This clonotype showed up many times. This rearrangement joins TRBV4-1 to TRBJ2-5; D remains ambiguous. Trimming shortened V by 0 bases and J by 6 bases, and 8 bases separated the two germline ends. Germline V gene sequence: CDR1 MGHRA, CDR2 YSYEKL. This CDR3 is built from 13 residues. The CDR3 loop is CASSQDDLKTQYF. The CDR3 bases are TGCGCCAGCAGCCAAGATGATTTAAAGACCCAGTACTTC.

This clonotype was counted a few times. The CDR3 spells CASSLAGKQETQYF. The CDR3 nucleotides are TGCGCCAGCAGCTTGGCTGGGAAGCAAGAGACCCAGTACTTC. The gene calls are TRBV5-1 and TRBJ2-5; D is unclear. Germline-derived CDR1 and CDR2 are SGHRS and YFSETQ. This CDR3 region has 14 residues. Trimming pared 0 bases from V and 2 bases from J, leaving 8 bases between.

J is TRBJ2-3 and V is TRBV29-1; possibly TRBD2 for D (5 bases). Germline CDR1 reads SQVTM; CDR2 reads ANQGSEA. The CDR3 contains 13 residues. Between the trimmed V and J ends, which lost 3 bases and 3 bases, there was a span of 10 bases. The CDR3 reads CSVDGNGTDTQYF. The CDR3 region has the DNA TGCAGCGTTGACGGGAACGGGACAGATACGCAGTATTTT.

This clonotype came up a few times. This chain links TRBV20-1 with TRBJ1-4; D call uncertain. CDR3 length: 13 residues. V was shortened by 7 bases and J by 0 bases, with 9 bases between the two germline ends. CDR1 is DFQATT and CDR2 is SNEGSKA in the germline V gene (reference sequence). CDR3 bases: TGCAGTGTTGGACCGGCAACTAATGAAAAACTGTTTTTT. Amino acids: CSVGPATNEKLFF.